A selection of T cell receptor beta chains follows, all from one sample in a study of shared clonotypes between healthy human individuals. The repertoire was sequenced with immunoSEQ multiplex PCR; TCRdb's copy has only in-frame clones and lacks some. The data hold around 2.5 million clones, with over 85% observed a single time. The sample consisted of naive CD4+ T cells from PBMCs. All receptors come from a young man in good health. Some clones in this sample may be carry-over from other donors' samples. Each CDR3 is given without its conserved first and last residue. Fields, in order: J gene, V gene, CDR3 protein.

j_call: TRBJ1-1; v_call: TRBV28; cdr3_aa: ASSLGTSYTEAF
j_call: TRBJ1-2; v_call: TRBV6-6; cdr3_aa: ASSWWTGDGYT
j_call: TRBJ2-7; v_call: TRBV27; cdr3_aa: ASSLRRTGSYEQY
j_call: TRBJ2-2; v_call: TRBV7-2; cdr3_aa: ASSLGRGNTGELF
j_call: TRBJ2-1; v_call: TRBV4-1; cdr3_aa: ASSQDAGGIYNEQF
j_call: TRBJ2-5; v_call: TRBV18; cdr3_aa: ASSRLALAGLQETQY
j_call: TRBJ1-4; v_call: TRBV10-3; cdr3_aa: AISPTTGGGEKLF
j_call: TRBJ1-1; v_call: TRBV4-1; cdr3_aa: ASSQGAPPRNTEAF
j_call: TRBJ2-1; v_call: TRBV7-3; cdr3_aa: ASSPGGLAAVNEQF
j_call: TRBJ2-7; v_call: TRBV7-2; cdr3_aa: ASSLGGYTHEQY
j_call: TRBJ1-1; v_call: TRBV4-1; cdr3_aa: ASSQVGGNTEAF
j_call: TRBJ1-1; v_call: TRBV5-4; cdr3_aa: ASSFGFTATEAF
j_call: TRBJ2-7; v_call: TRBV25-1; cdr3_aa: ASSDLTLYEQY
j_call: TRBJ1-2; v_call: TRBV18; cdr3_aa: ASSPQSAGTYGYT
j_call: TRBJ1-5; v_call: TRBV2; cdr3_aa: ASSGPLGNQPQH
j_call: TRBJ1-1; v_call: TRBV6-5; cdr3_aa: ASAGQGPSTEAF
j_call: TRBJ2-7; v_call: TRBV6-5; cdr3_aa: ASSRGGLWNEQY
j_call: TRBJ2-3; v_call: TRBV5-1; cdr3_aa: ASSPGQGATDTQY
j_call: TRBJ1-3; v_call: TRBV5-1; cdr3_aa: ASSLAVGGVGNTIY
j_call: TRBJ2-7; v_call: TRBV6-1; cdr3_aa: ASGQGGYEQY
j_call: TRBJ2-3; v_call: TRBV27; cdr3_aa: TSNRGRFPDTQY
j_call: TRBJ1-4; v_call: TRBV7-8; cdr3_aa: ASSLARDFRNEKLF
j_call: TRBJ2-2; v_call: TRBV5-1; cdr3_aa: ASSLRTGGSGELF
j_call: TRBJ2-5; v_call: TRBV2; cdr3_aa: ASSVRPRTFRGETQY
j_call: TRBJ1-6; v_call: TRBV28; cdr3_aa: ASSGPGQGGSPLH
j_call: TRBJ2-3; v_call: TRBV14; cdr3_aa: ASSQDRAGATGTDTQY
j_call: TRBJ1-6; v_call: TRBV5-1; cdr3_aa: ASSPVTGGESPLH
j_call: TRBJ2-1; v_call: TRBV25-1; cdr3_aa: ASSESGAYNEQF
j_call: TRBJ2-5; v_call: TRBV5-1; cdr3_aa: ASSTGPQETQY
j_call: TRBJ2-3; v_call: TRBV6-6; cdr3_aa: ASSSRTASTDTQY
j_call: TRBJ2-3; v_call: TRBV5-1; cdr3_aa: ASSPVGVADTQY
j_call: TRBJ2-1; v_call: TRBV5-1; cdr3_aa: ASSFAGPLYNEQF
j_call: TRBJ1-1; v_call: TRBV18; cdr3_aa: ASSPRTPNTEAF
j_call: TRBJ2-2; v_call: TRBV6-1; cdr3_aa: ASSDQGAETGELF
j_call: TRBJ2-5; v_call: TRBV7-2; cdr3_aa: ASSFLRAGVGETQY
j_call: TRBJ1-2; v_call: TRBV28; cdr3_aa: ASSMTSVYGYT
j_call: TRBJ2-1; v_call: TRBV27; cdr3_aa: ASSSKTGAYNEQF
j_call: TRBJ2-6; v_call: TRBV7-2; cdr3_aa: ASSSGVSGANVLT
j_call: TRBJ2-5; v_call: TRBV15; cdr3_aa: ATSRGSGEKETQY
j_call: TRBJ1-2; v_call: TRBV11-2; cdr3_aa: ASSSDEIGKVSGGYT
j_call: TRBJ2-3; v_call: TRBV6-1; cdr3_aa: ASSDKMTLAGGSTDTQY
j_call: TRBJ1-4; v_call: TRBV30; cdr3_aa: AGMTTGPKEEKLF
j_call: TRBJ2-7; v_call: TRBV7-2; cdr3_aa: ASSPGQGFYEQY
j_call: TRBJ2-3; v_call: TRBV28; cdr3_aa: ASTDGTGGSDTQY
j_call: TRBJ2-7; v_call: TRBV11-2; cdr3_aa: ASSFDLISGSINEQY
j_call: TRBJ1-2; v_call: TRBV28; cdr3_aa: ASSHADRGAYGYT
j_call: TRBJ2-1; v_call: TRBV7-2; cdr3_aa: ASSGSGRGSEQF
j_call: TRBJ1-4; v_call: TRBV9; cdr3_aa: ASSATGLNEKLF
j_call: TRBJ1-5; v_call: TRBV7-3; cdr3_aa: ASSLGRNQPQH
j_call: TRBJ2-5; v_call: TRBV5-4; cdr3_aa: ASSLGAGGRGETQY
j_call: TRBJ2-7; v_call: TRBV7-2; cdr3_aa: ASSFTRYEQY
j_call: TRBJ2-4; v_call: TRBV4-2; cdr3_aa: ASSHLGDGDRGQVDSPKNIQY
j_call: TRBJ1-3; v_call: TRBV28; cdr3_aa: ASSLPTVLSGNTIY
j_call: TRBJ1-5; v_call: TRBV5-6; cdr3_aa: ASSLFGGARNQPQH
j_call: TRBJ2-7; v_call: TRBV6-5; cdr3_aa: ASSVLLLESYEQY